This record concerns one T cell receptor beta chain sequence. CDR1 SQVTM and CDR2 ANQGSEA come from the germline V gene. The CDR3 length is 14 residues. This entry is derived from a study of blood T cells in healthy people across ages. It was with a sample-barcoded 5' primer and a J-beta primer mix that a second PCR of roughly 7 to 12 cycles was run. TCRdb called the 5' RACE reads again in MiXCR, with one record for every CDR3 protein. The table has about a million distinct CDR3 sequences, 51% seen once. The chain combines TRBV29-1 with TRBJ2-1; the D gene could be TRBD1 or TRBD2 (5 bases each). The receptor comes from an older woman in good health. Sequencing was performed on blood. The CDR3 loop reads CISSGTMGYNEQFF. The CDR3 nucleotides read TGCATTTCATCCGGGACGATGGGCTACAATGAGCAGTTCTTC.